This passage covers 5 T cell receptor beta chains from one sample sequenced in a study of human T cells and chemical hapten exposure. TCRdb processed the RACE reads anew with MiXCR; each CDR3 protein has one entry. Of about 89,000 distinct CDR3 sequences in the sample, about an eighth were seen once. The time point: patch test 3, about 24 weeks after DPC sensitization. Treatment meaning: therapeutic diphenylcyclopropenone sensitization with weekly scalp DPC. Sequencing used whole blood, obtained in connection with sensitization to the hapten diphenylcyclopropenone (DPC). Receptors originate from a woman between 45 and 60 years old with alopecia areata. Some clones in this sample may be carry-over from other donors' samples.

The chain carries TRBV10-1 and TRBJ1-5; D gene ambiguous. The germline V gene has CDR1 WNHNN and CDR2 SYGVQD (reference sequence). This CDR3 region has 13 residues. V was shortened by 6 bases and J by 2 bases, with 8 bases between the two germline ends. The CDR3 DNA reads as TGCGCCAGCAGCTTGGACGGCAATCAGCCCCAGCATTTT. Protein sequence: CASSLDGNQPQHF.

V gene TRBV19 combines with J gene TRBJ2-7; D uncertain. The CDR3 length is 13 residues. Germline V gene data show CDR1 as LNHDA and CDR2 as SQIVND (reference sequence). The V and J ends lost 10 bases and 2 bases respectively, with 15 bases between them. The CDR3 here is CATRLGGTYEQYF. The CDR3 DNA is TGTGCCACGCGTCTGGGTGGAACCTACGAGCAGTACTTC. Complete variable domain (other parts from reference TRBV19 and TRBJ2-7): DGGITQSPKYLFRKEGQNVTLSCEQNLNHDAMYWYRQDPGQGLRLIYYSQIVNDFQKGDIAEGYSVSREKKESFPLTVTSAQKNPTAFYLCATRLGGTYEQYFGPGTRLTVT.

In this sample, this clonotype turned up a few times. This chain uses TRBV3-1 with TRBJ2-1, with 7 bases lining up with TRBD2. CDR1 is LGHDT, CDR2 YNNKEL, per germline (reference sequence). V lost 1 base and J lost 6; bases outside the gene matches: 9. The CDR3 loop spans 16 amino acids. The CDR3 DNA sequence: TGTGCCAGCAGCCAAGTAACGCTAGCGGTCGCCAATGAGCAGTTCTTC. Translating it yields CASSQVTLAVANEQFF.

The chain recombines TRBV29-1 with TRBJ1-1; no definite D call. Looked up from germline, CDR1 is SQVTM and CDR2 is ANQGSEA. This CDR3 is built from 12 residues. Between the trimmed V and J ends, which lost 6 bases and 1 base, there was a span of 9 bases. As DNA, the CDR3 is TGCAGCGTAGCCAGAGGGAACACTGAAGCTTTCTTT. Translated: CSVARGNTEAFF.

This clonotype has at least ten counts. J is TRBJ2-5 and V is TRBV21-1; the D call of TRBD1 is as the table states it, not checked on the DNA. TRBV21-1 is reported as a pseudogene. There are 15 residues in the CDR3. CDR3: CASSAETADGETQYF. The CDR3 DNA is TGTGCCAGCAGCGCCGAGACAGCAGACGGTGAGACCCAGTACTTC.